The 7 T cell receptor beta chains below were found in one sample sequenced in a study of T cell changes during pregnancy in multiple sclerosis (dated by TCRdb to the late 2010s). The library was prepared using the immunoSEQ multiplex PCR assay. TCRdb retrieved this table from immuneACCESS and kept in-frame rearrangements only. Not all clones are present; in checked studies, unresolved V genes account for under half, and no reason is known for the remainder. The sample yields fewer than 55,000 clones; over 85% were counted once. Roughly 2% of the sample belongs to the ten largest clones. Material: peripheral blood, obtained in the first trimester of pregnancy. The receptors come from a female donor with multiple sclerosis, enrolled in a pregnancy study.

This rearrangement joins TRBV2 to TRBJ1-2; D gene unclear. CDR3 length: 12 residues. CDR1 is SNHLY, CDR2 FYNNEI, per germline. The CDR3 here is CPSHAGGRGYTF. The DNA for the CDR3 is TGTCCTTCTCACGCGGGAGGGCGCGGCTACACCTTC.

The V and J genes are TRBV19 and TRBJ2-3; weak D call: TRBD2 (6 bases). The CDR3 loop spans 16 amino acids. V was pared by 3 bases and J by 5 bases, with 18 bases between. Germline V gene lookup returns CDR1 LNHDA and CDR2 SQIVND (reference sequence). Written as DNA, the CDR3 is TGTGCCAGTAGTATTTTTCGGGACGGGGAGGAAGATACGCAGTATTTT. Translating it yields CASSIFRDGEEDTQYF.

The CDR3 nucleotides read TGTGCCAGCAGCCACGCGGAACTCAACACTGAAGCTTTCTTT. Translated: CASSHAELNTEAFF. The chain recombines TRBV5-4 with TRBJ1-1; D is unresolved. V gave up 4 bases and J gave up 2 bases, with 12 bases separating them. Looked up from germline, CDR1 is SGHNT and CDR2 is YYREEE (reference sequence). This CDR3 is built from 14 residues.

The chain recombines TRBV7-3 with TRBJ1-1; the match to TRBD1 covers 8 bases. Losses at the gene ends were 5 bases for V and 4 bases for J; bases not matched to a gene: 9. Germline V gives CDR1 SGHTA, CDR2 FQGTGA. The CDR3 is 15 amino acids. In nucleotides, the CDR3 is TGTGCCAGCAGCGAGACCACACAGGGGGGCACTGAAGCTTTCTTT. Translating it yields CASSETTQGGTEAFF.

Worth noting for this clone: Distinct nucleotide sequences in the sample also encode this CDR3. The J gene is TRBJ1-3, the V gene TRBV30; D unclear. Germline assignment: CDR1 GTSNPN and CDR2 SVGIG (reference sequence). The CDR3 has 13 amino acids. The V end was cut by 0 bases, the J end by 5 bases, with 8 bases between. The CDR3 DNA reads TGTGCCTGGAGTGTAAACGGGAGAAACACCATATATTTT. Amino acid sequence: CAWSVNGRNTIYF.

This clone was observed at least ten times. The rearrangement uses TRBV6-4 and TRBJ2-2, with D unclear. Germline V gives CDR1 MRHNA, CDR2 SNTAGT. The V and J ends lost 5 bases and 0 bases respectively, with 4 bases between them. This CDR3 has 13 amino acids. DNA of the CDR3: TGTGCCAGCAGTCCGGCGAACACCGGGGAGCTGTTTTTT. It codes for CASSPANTGELFF.

The chain recombines TRBV28 with TRBJ1-5, with TRBD1 identical over 9 bases. Germline V CDR1 and CDR2: MDHEN, SYDVKM. J was trimmed by 4 bases and V by 2 bases; bases with no gene match: 24. This CDR3 has 22 residues. The chain's CDR3 is CASSLPWRLGTGQSRGNQPQHF. The CDR3 nucleotides read TGTGCCAGCAGTTTACCTTGGCGTCTGGGGACAGGGCAGTCTCGGGGAAATCAGCCCCAGCATTTT.